A single sample is the source of the 4 T cell receptor beta chains below, sequenced in a study of T cells in Graves' hyperthyroidism and ophthalmopathy. The investigators amplified TCR beta CDR3 regions from RNA transcripts. RT-PCR in the first round (using the HTBI primer set) targeted the TCR CDR3. TCRdb itself ran the multiplex PCR reads through MiXCR, one entry per CDR3 protein. The data hold about 350,000 distinct CDR3 sequences, with about a sixth observed a single time. Material: blood. Every receptor here comes from a middle-aged woman with Graves' ophthalmopathy.

This clonotype was detected many times. The rearrangement joins TRBV2 to TRBJ1-2; D remains ambiguous. Germline CDR1 is SNHLY and CDR2 is FYNNEI. The CDR3 sequence is 13 residues long. V dropped 3 bases and J dropped 4 bases, with 9 bases sitting between them. The chain's CDR3 is CASSDKAVYGYTF. DNA for the CDR3: TGTGCCAGCAGTGATAAGGCAGTCTATGGCTACACCTTC.

This clonotype was counted many times. The rearrangement joins TRBV12-5 to TRBJ2-4, with 9 positions matching TRBD1. This CDR3 is built from 15 residues. Germline V lookup: CDR1 LGHNT, CDR2 FRNRAP. Losses at the gene ends were 3 bases for V and 8 bases for J; bases not matched to a gene: 8. The CDR3 sequence: CASGLDRGARDIQYF. As DNA, the CDR3 is TGTGCTAGTGGTTTAGACAGGGGGGCGCGAGACATTCAGTACTTC.

This clonotype has at least ten counts. V is TRBV19 and J is TRBJ1-5; the match to TRBD1 covers 10 bases. The V and J ends lost 9 bases and 2 bases, in that order; junction bases with no gene match: 4. CDR3 size: 14 residues. CDR1 is LNHDA, CDR2 SQIVND, per germline (reference sequence). CDR3 loop: CASSGTGGNQPQHF. For the CDR3, the DNA is TGTGCCAGCAGTGGGACAGGGGGCAATCAGCCCCAGCATTTT.

This clonotype was detected ten times or more. The rearrangement uses TRBV6-5 and TRBJ1-1; D remains ambiguous. Germline CDR1 MNHEY, CDR2 SVGAGI. V was pared by 6 bases and J by 2 bases, with 31 bases between. The CDR3 sequence is 20 residues long. The CDR3, as DNA: TGTGCCAGCAGACCAACCAACCGTCCTAGCCTTGGGGTTGGCAACACTGAAGCTTTCTTT. Translation: CASRPTNRPSLGVGNTEAFF.